Below are 30 T cell receptor beta chains sequenced from a single sample in a study of early T cells in non-severe SARS-CoV-2 infection. TCRdb independently ran MiXCR on the 5' RACE reads; one entry per CDR3 protein. Seen here are 71,000 or so distinct CDR3 sequences, approximately 13% observed once, and the top ten hold over 13%. Sample: whole blood. The receptor set was obtained from an adult who was a healthcare worker with PCR-confirmed SARS-CoV-2 infection or an uninfected control (not recorded which).

This clonotype came up many times. The CDR3 loop reads CASSLGRSYEQYF. The DNA of the CDR3 is TGTGCCAGCAGCTTAGGACGCAGTTACGAGCAGTACTTC. The J gene is TRBJ2-7, the V gene TRBV7-9; D ambiguous. Germline V gene data show CDR1 as SEHNR and CDR2 as FQNEAQ (reference sequence). There are 13 residues in the CDR3. Trimming removed 1 base at V and 4 bases at J, with 8 bases between.

This clonotype was seen more than once but under ten times. The CDR3: CASSLGTDEAFF. The CDR3 coding sequence is TGTGCCAGCAGTTTAGGTACAGACGAAGCTTTCTTT. The chain employs TRBV28 and TRBJ1-1, with D unclear. The V end was cut by 2 bases, the J end by 8 bases, with 9 bases between. CDR3 length: 12 amino acids. Germline CDR1 reads MDHEN; CDR2 reads SYDVKM.

This chain joins TRBV9 and TRBJ2-2, with 8 bases fitting TRBD2. The ends lost 3 bases at V and 3 bases at J; junction bases unmatched: 7. Germline CDR1 and CDR2: SGDLS and YYNGEE. The CDR3 runs 16 residues. DNA of the CDR3: TGTGCCAGCAGCGCAAGAACTAGCGGAGACACCGGGGAGCTGTTTTTT. Amino acid sequence: CASSARTSGDTGELFF.

A few counts support this clonotype. V and J are TRBV29-1 and TRBJ2-1; TRBD2 aligns across 8 bases. The CDR3 consists of 13 residues. The V and J ends lost 5 bases and 4 bases, in that order; junction bases with no gene match: 4. In germline, CDR1 is SQVTM, CDR2 ANQGSEA. The CDR3 DNA sequence: TGCAGCGTTTCGGGGGGGCCTTACAATGAGCAGTTCTTC. Protein sequence: CSVSGGPYNEQFF.

There are many counts of this clonotype. The J gene is TRBJ1-6, the V gene TRBV20-1; TRBD1 agrees at 8 bases. This CDR3 region has 21 residues. V shed 0 bases, J shed 5 bases, and the junction held 21 bases outside the gene matches. Germline lookup yields CDR1 DFQATT and CDR2 SNEGSKA (reference sequence). CDR3 DNA: TGCAGTGCTAGAGATGCCCAGGGGGCCCATTTCGAGCACGTCAATAATTCACCCCTCCACTTT. Translation gives CSARDAQGAHFEHVNNSPLHF.

This clonotype was seen repeatedly, ten times or more. This sequence joins TRBV6-5 and TRBJ1-1; 7 bases align to TRBD1. The CDR3 runs 14 residues. With V trimmed by 7 bases and J by 3 bases, 8 bases remained unmatched. Per germline, CDR1 MNHEY and CDR2 SVGAGI. CDR3 in DNA: TGTGCCAGCAAAACAGGGGCCGAGGACACTGAAGCTTTCTTT. Its protein is CASKTGAEDTEAFF.

The chain combines TRBV6-5 with TRBJ2-1, with TRBD2 identical over 7 bases. Germline assignment: CDR1 MNHEY and CDR2 SVGAGI. This CDR3 contains 10 residues. Germline trimming cut 8 bases from V and 9 bases from J; bases unmatched to any gene: 1. The CDR3 spells CASGGVEQFF. The CDR3 DNA reads as TGTGCCAGCGGGGGGGTTGAGCAGTTCTTC.

The chain combines TRBV20-1 with TRBJ2-3; 10 nucleotides align to TRBD1. Germline V gene data show CDR1 as DFQATT and CDR2 as SNEGSKA (reference sequence). The CDR3 has 16 amino acids. With V trimmed by 5 bases and J by 6 bases, 14 bases remained unmatched. The CDR3 region is CSAFAPGQGPRDTQYF. In nucleotides, the CDR3 is TGCAGTGCTTTTGCACCGGGACAGGGGCCTCGTGATACGCAGTATTTT.

The chain uses TRBV3-1 and TRBJ1-1, with 7 bases fitting TRBD1. The CDR3 contains 14 residues. V dropped 4 bases and J dropped 5; count of bases not matched to a gene: 7. Germline-derived CDR1 and CDR2 are LGHDT and YNNKEL (reference sequence). In nucleotides, the CDR3 is TGTGCCAGCAGCCGGACTGCAGGGGGAACTGAAGCTTTCTTT. This encodes CASSRTAGGTEAFF.

This clonotype showed up many times. The chain joins TRBV11-1 to TRBJ2-7; perhaps TRBD1 as D (6 bases). This CDR3 is 14 amino acids long. CDR1 is SGHAT and CDR2 is FQDESV in the germline V gene (reference sequence). Trimming left V 2 bases short and J 1 base short, with 9 bases between. DNA of the CDR3: TGTGCCAGCAGCTTAAACAGGGTGTCCTACGAGCAGTACTTC. This gives the protein CASSLNRVSYEQYF.

This clonotype was seen at least ten times. V usage is TRBV7-2 and J usage is TRBJ1-4; TRBD1 aligns across 8 bases. Germline-derived CDR1 and CDR2 are SGHTA and FQGNSA. The J segment lost 0 bases and the V segment lost 6 bases, leaving 6 bases of the junction unmatched. CDR3 length: 16 amino acids. CDR3 in amino acids: CASRRSQGATNEKLFF. The CDR3 nucleotides are TGTGCCAGCAGGCGTTCACAGGGGGCAACTAATGAAAAACTGTTTTTT.

This clonotype was picked up many times. The chain combines TRBV5-1 with TRBJ1-1; tentatively, D is TRBD1 (6 bases). This CDR3 region has 15 residues. Germline V CDR1 and CDR2: SGHRS, YFSETQ. V lost 0 bases and J 5 bases, leaving 14 bases between the germline ends. CDR3: CASSLEGRGGTEAFF. DNA for the CDR3: TGCGCCAGCAGCTTGGAGGGCAGGGGTGGGACTGAAGCTTTCTTT.

This clonotype was counted at least ten times. The chain couples TRBV3-1 to TRBJ1-2, with a possible D match to TRBD1 (5 bases). The CDR3 extends over 12 amino acids. The V and J ends lost 8 bases and 8 bases respectively, with 15 bases between them. Germline V gene sequence: CDR1 LGHDT, CDR2 YNNKEL (reference sequence). The CDR3, as DNA: TGTGCCAGCTCCTTCGACAGAGGCGGCTACACCTTC. This codes for CASSFDRGGYTF.

This clonotype has more than one count but fewer than ten. The CDR3 region has the DNA TGTGCCAGCAGGCCGAAGGGCACAGATACGCAGTATTTT. Its translation is CASRPKGTDTQYF. This sequence joins TRBV6-1 and TRBJ2-3; no reliable D call. Germline loops: CDR1 MNHNS, CDR2 SASEGT. V lost 6 bases, J lost 1 base, and 8 bases lay in between. The CDR3 covers 13 residues.

This clonotype showed up many times. The genes are TRBV5-4 and TRBJ2-5; tentatively, D is TRBD2 (5 bases). V gave up 2 bases and J gave up 0 bases, with 20 bases separating them. Germline values: CDR1 SGHNT, CDR2 YYREEE (reference sequence). CDR3 length: 18 residues. Here the CDR3 DNA reads TGTGCCAGCAGCTTTATGGCCGTCGCGGGCCGGTACCAAGAGACCCAGTACTTC. Translation gives CASSFMAVAGRYQETQYF.

This clonotype was recorded many times. This rearrangement joins TRBV6-6 to TRBJ2-7; no firm D call. CDR3 size: 13 residues. From germline, CDR1 is MNHNY and CDR2 SVGAGI (reference sequence). The germline V and J ends were trimmed by 6 bases and 3 bases, with 12 bases remaining between them. The CDR3 DNA follows: TGTGCCAGCAGCCCAAACATGAACTACGAGCAGTACTTC. It encodes CASSPNMNYEQYF.

This clonotype was seen only a few times. The chain uses TRBV5-6 and TRBJ2-7, with TRBD1 as a possible D gene (7 bases). V lost 0 bases to trimming and J lost 4 bases, with 11 bases between them. Germline V lookup: CDR1 SGHDT, CDR2 YYEEEE. The CDR3 sequence is 14 residues long. CDR3 residues: CASSLEQGRYEQYF. The CDR3, as DNA: TGTGCCAGCAGCTTGGAACAGGGGAGGTACGAGCAGTACTTC.

The genes are TRBV29-1 and TRBJ2-7; the D gene is possibly TRBD1 (6 bases). CDR3 length: 12 amino acids. V shed 2 bases and J shed 6 bases, with 11 bases lying between them. Germline-derived CDR1 and CDR2 are SQVTM and ANQGSEA. CDR3 residues: CSVERQGSEQYF. CDR3 sequence (DNA): TGCAGCGTTGAACGTCAGGGGAGCGAGCAGTACTTC.

The J gene is TRBJ1-6, the V gene TRBV6-2 or TRBV6-3; the D is unclear. V was trimmed by 0 bases and J by 10 bases, leaving 13 bases between them. The germline V gene encodes CDR1 MNHEY and CDR2 SVGEGT. CDR3 size: 15 residues. CDR3 DNA: TGTGCCAGCAGTTACTCGACCGGGTTTGGCTCACCCCTCCACTTT. This translates into CASSYSTGFGSPLHF.

This clonotype has more than one count but fewer than ten. The V gene is TRBV3-1, the J gene TRBJ1-4; unclear D gene. V gave up 3 bases and J gave up 3 bases, with 8 bases separating them. The CDR3 is 14 amino acids. Germline CDR1 is LGHDT and CDR2 is YNNKEL (reference sequence). The CDR3 region is CASSQRASNEKLFF. For the CDR3, the DNA is TGTGCCAGCAGCCAGAGAGCTTCTAATGAAAAACTGTTTTTT.

The rearrangement joins TRBV29-1 to TRBJ1-2; D is perhaps TRBD1 (6 bases). V lost 7 bases and J 7 bases, leaving 16 bases between the germline ends. Germline V lookup: CDR1 SQVTM, CDR2 ANQGSEA. This CDR3 has 12 amino acids. The CDR3 nucleotides are TGCAGCGACAAGACAGGCCTCGGTGGCTACACCTTC. It yields the protein CSDKTGLGGYTF. The variable domain in full, with the rest retrieved from reference TRBV29-1 and TRBJ1-2, is SAVISQKPSRDICQRGTSLTIQCQVDSQVTMMFWYRQQPGQSLTLIATANQGSEATYESGFVIDKFPISRPNLTFSTLTVSNMSPEDSSIYLCSDKTGLGGYTFGSGTRLTVV.

This clonotype was seen a handful of times. The chain recombines TRBV28 with TRBJ2-5; the match to TRBD2 covers 9 bases. This CDR3 spans 16 amino acids. V trimming: 7 bases; J trimming: 5 bases; junction bases outside the gene matches: 14. CDR1 and CDR2 from the germline V gene are MDHEN and SYDVKM. CDR3 region: CASNFNSGGPLETQYF. CDR3 nucleotide sequence: TGTGCCAGCAATTTCAATAGCGGGGGACCCCTGGAGACCCAGTACTTC.

Ten or more counts support this clonotype. V gene TRBV7-2 combines with J gene TRBJ2-7; the D gene is possibly TRBD1 (5 bases). V was trimmed by 5 bases and J by 0 bases, leaving 11 bases between them. The CDR3 has 14 residues. Germline assignment: CDR1 SGHTA and CDR2 FQGNSA. The CDR3 loop is CASSLRASSYEQYF. CDR3 DNA sequence: TGTGCCAGCAGCCTCAGGGCGAGCTCCTACGAGCAGTACTTC.

This chain joins TRBV7-2 and TRBJ2-5; 8 nucleotides match TRBD1. Germline-derived CDR1 and CDR2 are SGHTA and FQGNSA. This CDR3 has 14 residues. The trim removed 4 bases at V and 2 bases at J, leaving 3 bases unmatched. As DNA, the CDR3 is TGTGCCAGCAGCTCCCGGGACAGGCAAGAGACCCAGTACTTC. Translated, it gives CASSSRDRQETQYF.

This clonotype was recorded a few times. V usage is TRBV19 and J usage is TRBJ1-1; possibly TRBD1 for D (5 bases). V lost 3 bases and J 4 bases, leaving 12 bases between the germline ends. Germline V gives CDR1 LNHDA, CDR2 SQIVND (reference sequence). The CDR3 consists of 14 residues. CDR3 in amino acids: CASSIFPGTTEAFF. The CDR3 DNA reads as TGTGCCAGTAGTATTTTTCCAGGGACCACTGAAGCTTTCTTT.

This chain connects TRBV6-2 or TRBV6-3 to TRBJ1-1; tentative D call: TRBD1 (6 bases). V gave up 5 bases and J gave up 8 bases, with 9 bases separating them. This CDR3 is 11 amino acids long. Germline V lookup: CDR1 MNHEY, CDR2 SVGEGT. The CDR3 sequence: CASSIDREAFF. The CDR3 DNA is TGTGCCAGCAGTATTGACAGGGAAGCTTTCTTT.

This clonotype was counted between two and nine times. The gene calls are TRBV19 and TRBJ1-5; a possible D gene is TRBD1 (5 bases). This CDR3 region has 15 residues. The germline CDR1 and CDR2 sequences are LNHDA and SQIVND (reference sequence). With 3 bases removed from V and 2 bases from J, the gap between germline ends came to 11 bases. CDR3 in DNA: TGTGCCAGTAGTATTATCCAGGGCCGCAATCAGCCCCAGCATTTT. Amino acid sequence: CASSIIQGRNQPQHF.

This clonotype showed up many times. The chain is built from TRBV28 and TRBJ2-7, with no clear D. Germline CDR1 and CDR2: MDHEN and SYDVKM. Trimming took off 6 bases at V and 5 bases at J, with 11 bases between the two ends. The CDR3 is 12 amino acids. This CDR3 is CASRGLADEQYF. The CDR3 nucleotides are TGTGCCAGCAGGGGGTTGGCGGACGAGCAGTACTTC.

This clonotype occurred many times. The chain links TRBV10-1 to TRBJ2-7; no definite D call. The CDR3 sequence is 16 residues long. Germline V gene sequence: CDR1 WNHNN, CDR2 SYGVQD (reference sequence). The germline V and J ends were trimmed by 3 bases and 0 bases, with 15 bases remaining between them. The CDR3 DNA reads TGCGCCAGCAGTGACCACGAGTCGTTCAGCTCCTACGAGCAGTACTTC. It encodes CASSDHESFSSYEQYF.

A few counts support this clonotype. The rearrangement uses TRBV11-1 and TRBJ2-1, with D perhaps being TRBD1 or TRBD2 (6 bases each). V lost 1 base and J lost 5, with 18 bases in between. The V gene's germline CDR1 is SGHAT and CDR2 FQDESV (reference sequence). CDR3 size: 17 residues. CDR3 protein: CASSLEYWGALDNEQFF. CDR3 nucleotides: TGTGCCAGCAGCTTAGAGTATTGGGGGGCTCTAGACAATGAGCAGTTCTTC.